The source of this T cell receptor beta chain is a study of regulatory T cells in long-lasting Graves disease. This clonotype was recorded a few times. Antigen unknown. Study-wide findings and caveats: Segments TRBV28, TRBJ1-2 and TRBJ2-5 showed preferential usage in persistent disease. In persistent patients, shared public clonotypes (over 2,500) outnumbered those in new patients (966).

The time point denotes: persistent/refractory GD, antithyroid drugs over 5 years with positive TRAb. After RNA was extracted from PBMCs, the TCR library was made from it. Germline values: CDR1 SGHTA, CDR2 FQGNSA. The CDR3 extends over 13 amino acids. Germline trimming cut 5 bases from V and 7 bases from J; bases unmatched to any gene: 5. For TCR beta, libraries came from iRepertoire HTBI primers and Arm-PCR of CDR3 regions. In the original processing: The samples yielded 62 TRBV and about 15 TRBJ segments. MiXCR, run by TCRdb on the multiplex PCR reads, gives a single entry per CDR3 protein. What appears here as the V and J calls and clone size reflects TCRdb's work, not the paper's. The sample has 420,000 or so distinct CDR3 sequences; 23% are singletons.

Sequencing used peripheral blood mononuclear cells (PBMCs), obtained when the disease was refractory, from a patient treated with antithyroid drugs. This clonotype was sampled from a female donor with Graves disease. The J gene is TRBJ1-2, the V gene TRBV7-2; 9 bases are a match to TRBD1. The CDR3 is CASSPGTGRGYTF. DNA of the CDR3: TGTGCCAGCAGCCCCGGGACAGGGCGTGGCTACACCTTC.